The sample holds a few counts of the clone carrying this TCR beta chain. The antigen is undetermined. Trimming cost V 8 bases and J 0 bases; bases outside gene matches: 8. Looked up from germline, CDR1 is ENHRY and CDR2 is SYGVKD. This CDR3 contains 15 residues. This sample is part of a study of response to subunit inactivated influenza vaccine. Broader study findings: That few new T cells are recruited by each seasonal influenza vaccination was the authors' suggestion.

TCRdb reprocessed the RT-PCR reads via MiXCR and lists one record per CDR3 protein. The table shows roughly 500,000 distinct CDR3 sequences, with 16% occurring only once. The chain carries TRBV10-3 and TRBJ1-1; 8 bases match TRBD1. The material was CD4+ T cells sorted from PBMCs, obtained around 25 months after vaccination. This TCR came from a man in his fifties or sixties who received an inactivated influenza vaccine. The CDR3 sequence is CAIGGQGRMNTEAFF. The CDR3 bases are TGTGCCATCGGCGGACAGGGAAGGATGAACACTGAAGCTTTCTTT.